The subject of this entry is one T cell receptor beta chain. Its specificity is not known. This sample was included in a study of ipilimumab plus nivolumab after autologous stem cell transplantation. For the study at large: Patients received a median of 5 ipilimumab and roughly eight nivolumab doses. Both relapsed and primary refractory DLBCL were included. Study-level findings and limits: Per the authors, repertoire, Treg and microbiota data justify further study.

Trimming took 2 bases from V and 1 from J, leaving 10 bases between them. The germline V gene has CDR1 SGDLS and CDR2 YYNGEE. This CDR3 has 15 residues. Assay used: immunoSEQ multiplex PCR; TCRdb lists only in-frame clones, some missing. Altogether some 15,000 clones are present, 70% to 90% being singletons, with the ten largest covering 15% to 20%. Checkpoint therapy with ipilimumab 1 mg/kg began 14 to 28 days after transplant. The sample here was PBMCs, taken in a trial of ipilimumab plus nivolumab as post-transplant consolidation. This sequence was found in a male donor with diffuse large B-cell lymphoma. This chain links TRBV9 with TRBJ1-3; no clear D gene. Here the CDR3 DNA reads TGTGCCAGCAGCGTCCGCGGCGAGTCTGGAAACACCATATATTTT. Its protein product is CASSVRGESGNTIYF. Supplemented by reference TRBV9 and TRBJ1-3, the full variable domain reads DSGVTQTPKHLITATGQRVTLRCSPRSGDLSVYWYQQSLDQGLQFLIQYYNGEERAKGNILERFSAQQFPDLHSELNLSSLELGDSALYFCASSVRGESGNTIYFGEGSWLTVV.